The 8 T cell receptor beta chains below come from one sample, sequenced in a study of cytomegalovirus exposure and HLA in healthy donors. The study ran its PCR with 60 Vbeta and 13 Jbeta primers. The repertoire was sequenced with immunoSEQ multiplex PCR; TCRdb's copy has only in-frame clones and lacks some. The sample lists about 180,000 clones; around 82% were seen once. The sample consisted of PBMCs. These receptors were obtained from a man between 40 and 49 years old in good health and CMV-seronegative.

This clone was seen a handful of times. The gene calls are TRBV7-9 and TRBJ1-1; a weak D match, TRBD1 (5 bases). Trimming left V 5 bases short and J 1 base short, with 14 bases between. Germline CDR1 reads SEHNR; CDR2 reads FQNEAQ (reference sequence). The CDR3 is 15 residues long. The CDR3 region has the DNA TGTGCCAGCAGCCGTCGCAGGGACTCGAACACTGAAGCTTTCTTT. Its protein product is CASSRRRDSNTEAFF.

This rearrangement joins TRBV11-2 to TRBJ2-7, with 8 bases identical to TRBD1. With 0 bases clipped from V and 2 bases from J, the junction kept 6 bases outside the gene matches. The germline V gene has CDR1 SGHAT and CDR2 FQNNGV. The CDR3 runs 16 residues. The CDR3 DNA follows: TGTGCCAGCAGCTTAGAATATGGACAGGGTGCCTACGAGCAGTACTTC. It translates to CASSLEYGQGAYEQYF.

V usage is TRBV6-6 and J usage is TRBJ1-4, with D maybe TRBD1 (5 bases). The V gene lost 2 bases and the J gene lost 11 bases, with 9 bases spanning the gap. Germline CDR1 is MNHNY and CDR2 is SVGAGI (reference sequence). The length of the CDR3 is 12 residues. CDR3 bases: TGTGCCAGCAGTTACCCGGGGGATAAACTGTTTTTT. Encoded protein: CASSYPGDKLFF.

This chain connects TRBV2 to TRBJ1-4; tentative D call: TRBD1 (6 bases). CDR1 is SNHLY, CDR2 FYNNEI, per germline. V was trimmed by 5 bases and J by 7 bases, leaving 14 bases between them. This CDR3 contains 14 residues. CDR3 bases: TGTGCCAGCAGTTTAGGGGGTCAGGGTGAAAAACTGTTTTTT. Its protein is CASSLGGQGEKLFF.

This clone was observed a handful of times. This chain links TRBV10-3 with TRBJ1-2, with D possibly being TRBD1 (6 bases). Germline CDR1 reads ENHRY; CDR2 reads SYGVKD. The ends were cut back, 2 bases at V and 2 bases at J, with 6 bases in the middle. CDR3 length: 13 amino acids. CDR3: CAISEQGNYGYTF. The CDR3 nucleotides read TGTGCCATCAGTGAGCAGGGGAACTATGGCTACACCTTC.

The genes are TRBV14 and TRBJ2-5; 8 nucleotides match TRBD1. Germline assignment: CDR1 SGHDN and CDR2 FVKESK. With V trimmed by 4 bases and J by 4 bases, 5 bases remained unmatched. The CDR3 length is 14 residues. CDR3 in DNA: TGTGCCAGCAGCCGGGCAGGGGGCGGAGAGACCCAGTACTTC. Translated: CASSRAGGGETQYF. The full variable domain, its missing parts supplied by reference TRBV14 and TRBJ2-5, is EAGVTQFPSHSVIEKGQTVTLRCDPISGHDNLYWYRRVMGKEIKFLLHFVKESKQDESGMPNNRFLAERTGGTYSTLKVQPAELEDSGVYFCASSRAGGGETQYFGPGTRLLVL.

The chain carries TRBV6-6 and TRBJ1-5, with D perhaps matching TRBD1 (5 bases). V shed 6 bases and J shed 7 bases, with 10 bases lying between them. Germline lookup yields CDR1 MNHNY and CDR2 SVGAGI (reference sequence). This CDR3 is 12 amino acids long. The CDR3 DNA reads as TGTGCCAGCAGAGGGAGGGGACAGCCCCAGCATTTT. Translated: CASRGRGQPQHF.

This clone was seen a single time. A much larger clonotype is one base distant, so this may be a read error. The CDR3 region is CAVSEGASYSNQPQHF. As DNA, the CDR3 is TGTGCCGTCAGTGAGGGGGCATCTTATAGCAATCAGCCCCAGCATTTT. The rearrangement links TRBV10-3 to TRBJ1-5; 7 nucleotides agree with TRBD1. The CDR3 is made up of 16 amino acids. Per germline, CDR1 ENHRY and CDR2 SYGVKD.